This TCR beta chain comes out of a study of OX40 agonist ivuxolimab in advanced cancers. Study in general: Patients in dose escalation had liver, melanoma, kidney or head and neck cancers.

Clones were read by immunoSEQ multiplex PCR, and TCRdb kept only the in-frame ones, dropping some. In the table there are 35,000 to 45,000 clones, more than 70% of which are singletons. This clone came up a few times. Its antigen is not known. The CDR3 runs to 14 residues. Germline V gene lookup returns CDR1 ENHRY and CDR2 SYGVKD. Trimming took 3 bases from V and 4 from J; bases not matched to a gene: 4. Regarding the study as a whole: At 0.1 to 3.0 mg/kg, CD4+ and CD8+ blood T cells expanded clonally by week 6. The study found among the lowest clonal expansion in partial responders at 0.1-3.0 mg/kg. Averaging showed that CD8+ T cells had more expanded clones than CD4+ did.

The sequence was obtained from an adult with an advanced solid tumor such as melanoma, head and neck, liver or kidney cancer. Source: CD4+ or CD8+ T cells sorted from blood, taken in a trial of the OX40 agonist ivuxolimab. V and J are TRBV10-3 and TRBJ2-3, with 7 bases matching TRBD2. The CDR3 loop reads CAISDVGGADTQYF. The CDR3, as DNA: TGTGCCATCAGTGATGTGGGGGGGGCAGATACGCAGTATTTT.